The present T cell receptor beta chain was sequenced within a study of PD-1 blockade in classical Hodgkin lymphoma. Study outcomes and limitations: Nothing has yet pinned down what causes the repertoire differences, possibly disease activity or prior therapy. Relapsed/refractory patients reportedly had the lowest baseline TCR diversity, below newly diagnosed patients, who were below healthy donors.

Time point here: newly diagnosed, previously untreated cHL patient sample. Comparator PBMCs were from newly diagnosed, untreated classical Hodgkin lymphoma. The CDR3 length is 12 residues. CDR1 is MNHEY, CDR2 SMNVEV, per germline (reference sequence). The V end lost 7 bases, the J end lost 0 bases, and 4 bases lay between the germline ends. As concerns this clone: As yet, its antigen is unknown.

TCRdb keeps only in-frame clones here, not all; method: immunoSEQ multiplex PCR. This sample has approximately 15,000 clones, with roughly 90% found just once. The sequenced sample was peripheral blood mononuclear cells (PBMCs). V is TRBV27 and J is TRBJ1-5; no definite D call. This clonotype originated in a human donor with classical Hodgkin lymphoma. CDR3 sequence (DNA): TGTGCCAGCAACGATAGCAATCAGCCCCAGCATTTT. Translation gives CASNDSNQPQHF.